This T cell receptor (beta chain) was sequenced during a study of blood T cell repertoires in COVID-19 (dated by TCRdb to 2018 to 2021). Background on the whole study: Samples covering the acute and convalescent phases of COVID-19 were provided by collaborators in the United States, Italy and Spain. A de-identified subject ID, COVID-19 status, age in years and sex were almost always included in the sample metadata. Subjects who had been exposed to COVID-19, were actively infected with it, or had recovered from it provided the deeply sampled blood TCRbeta repertoires that made up the dataset. Where available, HLA class I and class II types were obtained from metadata supplied by the sample provider rather than from assay-based typing. A freely available public database, intended as a resource for researchers studying the immune response to SARS-CoV-2, is where the repertoires were released. The prospective study material was composed of cDNA or gDNA derived from T cells, B-cell-depleted T cells, or PBMCs. The samples were drawn from two sources: the first 160 participants of the ongoing ImmuneRACE study, and fewer than 1,500 subjects contributed by 6 global collaborators.

TCRbeta CDR3 regions were amplified from genomic DNA by means of the immunoSEQ Assay, a bias-controlled multiplex PCR. Under the source paper's analysis protocol: The number of nucleated cells in each sample was estimated from the amplification of reference gene primers within the assay. Sequence reads were collapsed and filtered to measure the absolute abundance of every unique TCRbeta CDR3 rearrangement. For each sample, productive Simpson clonality was calculated as the square root of Simpson's diversity index across productive rearrangements. Sourced from immuneACCESS, this table was stored by TCRdb with only in-frame sequences that have V and J called. A share of the clones is absent; for the studies checked, an unresolved V gene accounts for under half, and the remainder has no known explanation. V and J calls and clone size are given by that table; D and trimming were obtained from the DNA. The sample table contains roughly 410,000 clones; only one count was recorded for around 87% of them. Roughly 2% of the sample comes from the top ten.

Details on this clone: Its antigen specificity is not known. It has no much larger one-base neighbor in the sample; base qualities were not kept.

One collaborating source in Seattle enrolled patients while the patients were actively infected and followed the patients over time throughout the course of disease. Each collaborating institution followed its own protocols to collect whole blood in K2EDTA tubes. For TCRbeta analysis, collaborators shipped samples as frozen whole blood, isolated PBMCs, or DNA extracted from either of those sample types. From the cysteine up to the phenylalanine, the CDR3 has a length of 16 residues. CDR3 DNA is the only sequence kept; it has 48 bases, read in frame from the first base. V is cut by 8 bases and J by 0 bases, and the space between the germline ends is 14 bases. Via the germline V gene, CDR1 is MDHEN and CDR2 SYDVKM. Overall results and qualifications from the work: How much clinical and demographic metadata was included differed by source and by participant, and the metadata was provided uncurated.

The chain is made from TRBV28 and TRBJ1-6, with the D gene not clear enough to name. Material for sequencing was peripheral blood. This clonotype was sampled from an older woman with COVID-19, enrolled during active disease. The CDR3 region reads CASLRRINSYNSPLHF. The nucleotides are TGTGCCAGCCTTCGGCGGATCAACTCCTATAATTCACCCCTCCACTTT.